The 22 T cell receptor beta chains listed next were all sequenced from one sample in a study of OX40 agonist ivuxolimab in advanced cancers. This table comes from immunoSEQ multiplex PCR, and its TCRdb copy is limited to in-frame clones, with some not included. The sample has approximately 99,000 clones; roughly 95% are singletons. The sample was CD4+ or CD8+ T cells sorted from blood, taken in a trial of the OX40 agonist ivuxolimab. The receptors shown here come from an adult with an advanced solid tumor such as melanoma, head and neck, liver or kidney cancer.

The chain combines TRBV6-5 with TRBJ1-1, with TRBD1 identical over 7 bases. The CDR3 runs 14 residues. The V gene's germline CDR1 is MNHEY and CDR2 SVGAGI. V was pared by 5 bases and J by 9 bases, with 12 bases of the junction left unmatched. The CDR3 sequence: CASSPEEGARKAFF. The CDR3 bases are TGTGCCAGCAGTCCTGAGGAGGGGGCTCGGAAAGCTTTCTTT.

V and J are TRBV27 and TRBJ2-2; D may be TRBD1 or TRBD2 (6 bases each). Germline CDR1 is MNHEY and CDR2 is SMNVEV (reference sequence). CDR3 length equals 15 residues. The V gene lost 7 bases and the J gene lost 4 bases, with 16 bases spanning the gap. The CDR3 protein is CASTPGATPTGELFF. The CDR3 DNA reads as TGTGCCAGCACCCCGGGGGCTACTCCCACCGGGGAGCTGTTTTTT.

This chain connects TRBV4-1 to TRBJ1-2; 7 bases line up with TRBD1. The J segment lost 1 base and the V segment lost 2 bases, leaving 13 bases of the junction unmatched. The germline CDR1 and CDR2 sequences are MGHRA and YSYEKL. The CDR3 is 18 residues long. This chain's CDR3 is CASSQKRQGEIFNYGYTF. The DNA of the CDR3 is TGCGCCAGCAGCCAAAAGCGCCAGGGGGAAATTTTTAACTATGGCTACACCTTC.

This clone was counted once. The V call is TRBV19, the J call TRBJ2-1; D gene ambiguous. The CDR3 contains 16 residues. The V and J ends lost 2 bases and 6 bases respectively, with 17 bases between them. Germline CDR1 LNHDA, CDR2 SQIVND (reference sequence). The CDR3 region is CASSIKQPTLSNEQFF. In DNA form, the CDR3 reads TGTGCCAGTAGTATAAAGCAGCCCACTCTCTCCAATGAGCAGTTCTTC.

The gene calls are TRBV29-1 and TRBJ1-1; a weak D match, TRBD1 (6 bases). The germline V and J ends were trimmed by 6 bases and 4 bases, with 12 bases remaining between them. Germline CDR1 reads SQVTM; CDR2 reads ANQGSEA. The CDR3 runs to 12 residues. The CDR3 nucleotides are TGCAGCGTCGCAGGGGTAGGCACTGAAGCTTTCTTT. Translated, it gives CSVAGVGTEAFF.

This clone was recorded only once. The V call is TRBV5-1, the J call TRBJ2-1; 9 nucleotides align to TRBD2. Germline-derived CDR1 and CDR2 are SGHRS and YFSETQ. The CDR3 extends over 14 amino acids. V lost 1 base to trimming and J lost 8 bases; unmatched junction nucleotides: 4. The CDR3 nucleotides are TGCGCCAGCAGCTTGAACCGCGGGGGGGATGAGCAGTTCTTC. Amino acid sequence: CASSLNRGGDEQFF.

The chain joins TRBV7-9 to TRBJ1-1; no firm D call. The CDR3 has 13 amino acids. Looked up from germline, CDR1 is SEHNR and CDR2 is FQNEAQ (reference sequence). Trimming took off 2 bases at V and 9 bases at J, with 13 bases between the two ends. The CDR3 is CASSLLTRAQAFF. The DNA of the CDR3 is TGTGCCAGCAGCTTACTGACACGGGCCCAAGCTTTCTTT.

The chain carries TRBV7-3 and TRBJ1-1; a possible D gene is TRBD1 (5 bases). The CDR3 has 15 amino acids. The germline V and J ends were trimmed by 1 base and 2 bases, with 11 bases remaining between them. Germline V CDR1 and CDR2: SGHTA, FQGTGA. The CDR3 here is CASSLSRRDNTEAFF. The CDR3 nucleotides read TGTGCCAGCAGCTTAAGTCGCAGGGATAACACTGAAGCTTTCTTT. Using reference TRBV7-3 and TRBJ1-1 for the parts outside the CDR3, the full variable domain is GAGVSQTPSNKVTEKGKYVELRCDPISGHTALYWYRQSLGQGPEFLIYFQGTGAADDSGLPNDRFFAVRPEGSVSTLKIQRTERGDSAVYLCASSLSRRDNTEAFFGQGTRLTVV.

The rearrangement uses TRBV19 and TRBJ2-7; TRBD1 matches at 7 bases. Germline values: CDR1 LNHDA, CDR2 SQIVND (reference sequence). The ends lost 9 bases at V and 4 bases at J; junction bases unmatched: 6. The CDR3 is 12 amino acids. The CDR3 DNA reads TGTGCCAGCCAGGGGGACCAGTACGAGCAGTACTTC. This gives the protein CASQGDQYEQYF. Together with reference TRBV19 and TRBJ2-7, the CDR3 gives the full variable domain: DGGITQSPKYLFRKEGQNVTLSCEQNLNHDAMYWYRQDPGQGLRLIYYSQIVNDFQKGDIAEGYSVSREKKESFPLTVTSAQKNPTAFYLCASQGDQYEQYFGPGTRLTVT.

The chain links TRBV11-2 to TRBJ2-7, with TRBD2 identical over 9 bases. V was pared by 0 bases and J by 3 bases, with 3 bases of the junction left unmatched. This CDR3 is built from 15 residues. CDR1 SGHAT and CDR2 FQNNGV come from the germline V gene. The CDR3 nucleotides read TGTGCCAGCAGCTTAGAGGGCGGGAGGGGCTACGAGCAGTACTTC. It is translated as CASSLEGGRGYEQYF.

CDR3 in amino acids: CASSAHDSWSSYNEQFF. The CDR3 bases are TGTGCCAGCAGCGCCCATGACAGTTGGAGCTCCTACAATGAGCAGTTCTTC. This chain connects TRBV9 to TRBJ2-1; D perhaps matches TRBD1 (5 bases). Germline V gene data show CDR1 as SGDLS and CDR2 as YYNGEE. V lost 3 bases and J lost 0, with 16 bases in between. This CDR3 spans 17 amino acids.

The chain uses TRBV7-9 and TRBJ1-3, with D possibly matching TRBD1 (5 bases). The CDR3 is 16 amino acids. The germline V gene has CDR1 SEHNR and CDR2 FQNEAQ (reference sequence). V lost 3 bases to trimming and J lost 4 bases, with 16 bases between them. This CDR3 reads CASSFKGNEWGNTIYF. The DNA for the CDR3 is TGTGCCAGCAGCTTCAAGGGGAATGAATGGGGAAACACCATATATTTT.

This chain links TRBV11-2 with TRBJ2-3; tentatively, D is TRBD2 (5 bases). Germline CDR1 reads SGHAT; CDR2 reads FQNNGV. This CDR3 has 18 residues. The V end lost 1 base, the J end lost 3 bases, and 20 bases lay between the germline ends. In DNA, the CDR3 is TGTGCCAGCAGCTTAGGATGGGGTGGGGAGCTAGAGACAGATACGCAGTATTTT. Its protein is CASSLGWGGELETDTQYF.

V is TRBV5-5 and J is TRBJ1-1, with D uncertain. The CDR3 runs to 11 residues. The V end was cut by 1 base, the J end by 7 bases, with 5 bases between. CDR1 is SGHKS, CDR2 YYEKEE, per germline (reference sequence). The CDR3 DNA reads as TGTGCCAGCAGCTTGATGCGTGAAGCTTTCTTT. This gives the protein CASSLMREAFF.

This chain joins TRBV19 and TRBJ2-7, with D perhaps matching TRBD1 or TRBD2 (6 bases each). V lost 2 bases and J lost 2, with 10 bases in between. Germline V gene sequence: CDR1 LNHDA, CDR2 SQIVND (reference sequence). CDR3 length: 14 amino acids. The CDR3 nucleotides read TGTGCCAGTAGTATAATGGGGGGCGCCTACGAGCAGTACTTC. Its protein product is CASSIMGGAYEQYF.

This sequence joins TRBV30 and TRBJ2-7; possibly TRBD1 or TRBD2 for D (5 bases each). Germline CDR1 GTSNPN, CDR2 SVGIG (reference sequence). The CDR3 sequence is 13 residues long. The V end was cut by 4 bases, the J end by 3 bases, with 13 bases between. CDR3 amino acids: CAWTQGPVYEQYF. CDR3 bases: TGTGCCTGGACTCAGGGACCAGTCTACGAGCAGTACTTC.

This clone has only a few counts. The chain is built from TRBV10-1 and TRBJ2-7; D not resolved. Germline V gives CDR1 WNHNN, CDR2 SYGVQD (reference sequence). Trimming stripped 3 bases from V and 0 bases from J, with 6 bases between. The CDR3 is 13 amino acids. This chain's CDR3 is CASSDSDSYEQYF. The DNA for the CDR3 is TGCGCCAGCAGTGATTCAGACTCCTACGAGCAGTACTTC.

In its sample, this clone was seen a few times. DNA of the CDR3: TGTGCCAGCAGTCCCGGGACTCGACGGGACGAGCAGTACTTC. Amino acid sequence: CASSPGTRRDEQYF. The chain combines TRBV28 with TRBJ2-7, with TRBD2 as a possible D gene (6 bases). Per the germline V gene, CDR1 is MDHEN and CDR2 is SYDVKM. Trimming took 5 bases from V and 5 from J, leaving 16 bases between them. The CDR3 extends over 14 amino acids.

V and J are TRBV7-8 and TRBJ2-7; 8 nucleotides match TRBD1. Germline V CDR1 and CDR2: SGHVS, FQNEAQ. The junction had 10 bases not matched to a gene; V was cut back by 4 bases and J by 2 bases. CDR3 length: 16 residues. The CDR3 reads CASSSFGGTGAYEQYF. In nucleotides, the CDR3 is TGTGCCAGCAGCTCGTTTGGGGGGACAGGCGCCTACGAGCAGTACTTC.

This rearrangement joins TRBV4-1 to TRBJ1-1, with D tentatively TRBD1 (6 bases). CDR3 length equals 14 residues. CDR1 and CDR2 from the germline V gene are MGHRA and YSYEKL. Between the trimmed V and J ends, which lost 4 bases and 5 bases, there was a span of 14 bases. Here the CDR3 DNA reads TGCGCCAGCAGCCCCCGGGACACTGGAACTGAAGCTTTCTTT. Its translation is CASSPRDTGTEAFF.

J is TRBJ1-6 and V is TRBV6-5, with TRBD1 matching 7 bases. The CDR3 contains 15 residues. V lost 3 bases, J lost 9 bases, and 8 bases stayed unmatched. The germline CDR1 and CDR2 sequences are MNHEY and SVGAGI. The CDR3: CASSYHEGASSPLHF. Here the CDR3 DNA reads TGTGCCAGCAGTTATCATGAGGGGGCAAGTTCACCCCTCCACTTT.

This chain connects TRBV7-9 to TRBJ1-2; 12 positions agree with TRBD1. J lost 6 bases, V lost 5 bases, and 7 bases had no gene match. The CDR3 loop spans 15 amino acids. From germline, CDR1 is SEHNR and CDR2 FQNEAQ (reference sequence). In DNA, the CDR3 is TGTGCCAGCAGCCCAATTGGGACAGGGGGCGATGGCTACACCTTC. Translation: CASSPIGTGGDGYTF.